The clone carrying this T cell receptor (beta chain) has more than one count but fewer than ten. The antigen remains unidentified. This record belongs to a study of glioma-infiltrating T cells. The study's findings and limits: Non-neoplastic patients had below-expected tissue-blood divergence, while all gliomas exceeded expectation.

Amplification of TCR alpha and beta CDR3 regions from RNA used iRepertoire nested multiplex PCR. One-step reverse transcription and amplification started from around 100-400 ng of tissue mRNA or PBMC total RNA. TCRdb fed the multiplex PCR reads into MiXCR, producing one record per CDR3 protein. Among 150,000 or so distinct CDR3 sequences listed, about 39% were seen once. There are 14 residues in the CDR3. Germline CDR1 reads MNHEY; CDR2 reads SMNVEV (reference sequence). V lost 3 bases to trimming and J lost 3 bases, with 6 bases between them. The TCR sequence derives from a human donor with low-grade glioma or glioblastoma, undergoing nonglioma brain surgery, or in good health (not recorded which). The source material was glioma tissue, nonneoplastic brain tissue, or PBMCs (not recorded which). This chain links TRBV27 with TRBJ1-6; D remains unclear. The CDR3 DNA reads TGTGCCAGCAGTTTTGCCCTCTATAATTCACCCCTCCACTTT. It specifies CASSFALYNSPLHF.